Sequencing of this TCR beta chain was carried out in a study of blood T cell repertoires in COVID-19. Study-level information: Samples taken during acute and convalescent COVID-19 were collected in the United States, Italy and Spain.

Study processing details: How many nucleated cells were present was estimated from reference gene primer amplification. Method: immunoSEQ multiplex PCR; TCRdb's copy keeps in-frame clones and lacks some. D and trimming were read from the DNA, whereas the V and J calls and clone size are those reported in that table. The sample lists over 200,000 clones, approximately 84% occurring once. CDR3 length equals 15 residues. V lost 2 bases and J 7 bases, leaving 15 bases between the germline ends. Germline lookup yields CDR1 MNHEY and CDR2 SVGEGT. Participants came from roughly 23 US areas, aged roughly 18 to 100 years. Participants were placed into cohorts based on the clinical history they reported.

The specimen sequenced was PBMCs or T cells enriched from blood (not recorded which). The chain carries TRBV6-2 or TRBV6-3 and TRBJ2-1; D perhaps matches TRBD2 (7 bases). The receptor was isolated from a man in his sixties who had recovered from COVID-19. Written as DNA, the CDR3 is TGTGCCAGCAGTTACCTGGGGGGGGGCCTAAATGAGCAGTTCTTC. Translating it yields CASSYLGGGLNEQFF.